This T cell receptor (beta chain) was profiled in a study of T-cell memory formation after mild COVID-19. Study-wide results and caveats: A subset of responding clones appeared in pre-infection memory, suggesting cross-reactive memory joined.

This clonotype showed up just a few times. No antigen is known for it. Between the trimmed V and J ends, which lost 8 bases and 11 bases, there was a span of 19 bases. The CDR3 covers 13 residues. Germline V CDR1 and CDR2: SGHTA, FQGNSA. TCRdb fed the 5' RACE reads into MiXCR, producing one record per CDR3 protein. The sample includes roughly 550,000 distinct CDR3 sequences, roughly 21% seen only once; the top ten take around 13%. The chain employs TRBV7-2 and TRBJ2-1, with D perhaps matching TRBD2 (5 bases). The sequencing sample was made of PBMCs or a T cell subset sorted from them (not recorded which). The sequence was obtained from an adult woman who had mild COVID-19 (a few samples of this study predate the infection). Cell type and time point are not known. This CDR3 is CASGSPTGVKQFF. CDR3 nucleotide sequence: TGTGCCAGCGGATCCCCGACCGGGGTTAAGCAGTTCTTC.